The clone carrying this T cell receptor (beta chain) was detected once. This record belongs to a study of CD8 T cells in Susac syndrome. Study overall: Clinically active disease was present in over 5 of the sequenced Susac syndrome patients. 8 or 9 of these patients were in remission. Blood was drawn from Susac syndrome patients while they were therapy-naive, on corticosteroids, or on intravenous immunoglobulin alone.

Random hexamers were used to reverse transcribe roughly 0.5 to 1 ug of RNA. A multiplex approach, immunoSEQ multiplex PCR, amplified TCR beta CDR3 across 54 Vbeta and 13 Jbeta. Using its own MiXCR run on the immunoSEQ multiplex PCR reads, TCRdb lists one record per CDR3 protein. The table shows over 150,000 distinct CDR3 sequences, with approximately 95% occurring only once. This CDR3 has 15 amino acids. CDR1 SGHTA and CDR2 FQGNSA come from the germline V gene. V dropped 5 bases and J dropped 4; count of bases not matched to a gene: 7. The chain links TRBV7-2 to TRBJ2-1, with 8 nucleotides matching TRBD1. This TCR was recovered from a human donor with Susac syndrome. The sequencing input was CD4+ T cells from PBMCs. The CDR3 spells CASSIGTGPYNEQFF. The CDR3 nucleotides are TGTGCCAGCAGCATCGGGACAGGCCCTTACAATGAGCAGTTCTTC. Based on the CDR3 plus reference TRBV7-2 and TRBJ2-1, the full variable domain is GAGVSQSPSNKVTEKGKDVELRCDPISGHTALYWYRQSLGQGLEFLIYFQGNSAPDKSGLPSDRFSAERTGGSVSTLTIQRTQQEDSAVYLCASSIGTGPYNEQFFGPGTRLTVL.